A single sample is the source of the 30 T cell receptor beta chains below, sequenced in a study of shared clonotypes between healthy human individuals. Clones were sequenced by immunoSEQ multiplex PCR, and TCRdb holds only the in-frame ones, with some missing. Of more than 2,000,000 clones detected, approximately 93% appear once; the ten largest clones hold 0.39%. The sample consisted of naive CD4+ T cells from PBMCs. Subset noted: CD45RA+ positively selected. These receptors were obtained from a man between 18 and 29 years old in good health. Some clones in this sample may be carry-over from other donors' samples.

Note on this clone: Within the sample, other DNA sequences also encode this same CDR3. J is TRBJ1-2 and V is TRBV29-1; D remains ambiguous. Germline CDR1 SQVTM, CDR2 ANQGSEA. The CDR3 is 12 residues long. V was shortened by 4 bases and J by 2 bases, with 8 bases between the two germline ends. The CDR3 spells CSVGGGNYGYTF. The DNA for the CDR3 is TGCAGCGTTGGCGGAGGGAACTATGGCTACACCTTC. Supplemented by reference TRBV29-1 and TRBJ1-2, the full variable domain reads SAVISQKPSRDICQRGTSLTIQCQVDSQVTMMFWYRQQPGQSLTLIATANQGSEATYESGFVIDKFPISRPNLTFSTLTVSNMSPEDSSIYLCSVGGGNYGYTFGSGTRLTVV.

The V and J genes are TRBV7-3 and TRBJ2-2; no clear D gene. CDR1 is SGHTA, CDR2 FQGTGA, per germline. V lost 5 bases and J 5 bases, leaving 6 bases between the germline ends. The CDR3 spans 12 residues. Here the CDR3 DNA reads TGTGCCAGCAGCCCACGGACCGGGGAGCTGTTTTTT. Translation: CASSPRTGELFF.

The chain joins TRBV19 to TRBJ2-7; TRBD2 might be the D (6 bases). V was clipped by 3 bases and J by 3 bases, with 15 bases between them. This CDR3 is built from 15 residues. Germline V CDR1 and CDR2: LNHDA, SQIVND (reference sequence). The CDR3 sequence: CASSIGVSGIYEQYF. The CDR3, as DNA: TGTGCCAGTAGTATTGGTGTTAGCGGCATCTACGAGCAGTACTTC.

The gene calls are TRBV14 and TRBJ2-2, with TRBD2 matching 11 bases. This CDR3 is built from 18 residues. CDR1 is SGHDN and CDR2 is FVKESK in the germline V gene. V shed 0 bases and J 5 bases; nucleotides not matched to a gene: 8. The CDR3 coding sequence is TGTGCCAGCAGCCAAGATCATCCTAGCGGGAGGCAAACCGGGGAGCTGTTTTTT. Protein: CASSQDHPSGRQTGELFF. Looking up the rest from reference TRBV14 and TRBJ2-2 gives the full variable domain: EAGVTQFPSHSVIEKGQTVTLRCDPISGHDNLYWYRRVMGKEIKFLLHFVKESKQDESGMPNNRFLAERTGGTYSTLKVQPAELEDSGVYFCASSQDHPSGRQTGELFFGEGSRLTVL.

In regard to this clone: This specimen includes other DNA sequences encoding the same CDR3. The chain couples TRBV5-1 to TRBJ2-5, with 14 bases aligning to TRBD2. J gave up 5 bases and V 0 bases, and 6 bases lay outside the gene matches. CDR3 length: 17 amino acids. Germline V gene data show CDR1 as SGHRS and CDR2 as YFSETQ. The CDR3 DNA is TGCGCCAGCAGCTTGGCGGGACTAGCGGGAGTAGGCGAGACCCAGTACTTC. Its translation: CASSLAGLAGVGETQYF.

CDR3 sequence (DNA): TGTGCCCAAACAACGGGGACAGGGAGTGAAGGCTACACCTTC. Protein: CAQTTGTGSEGYTF. This chain uses TRBV30 with TRBJ1-2; TRBD1 matches 9 bases. From germline, CDR1 is GTSNPN and CDR2 SVGIG (reference sequence). This CDR3 has 14 amino acids. The junction had 15 bases not matched to a gene; V was cut back by 8 bases and J by 8 bases.

This clone was recorded once. J is TRBJ1-4 and V is TRBV6-5; no firm D call. There are 14 residues in the CDR3. Trimming cost V 2 bases and J 4 bases, with 8 bases left between them. CDR1 and CDR2 (germline): MNHEY, SVGAGI. CDR3 sequence (DNA): TGTGCCAGCAGTTACGTGGCAGATAATGAAAAACTGTTTTTT. This encodes CASSYVADNEKLFF.

The V call is TRBV4-2, the J call TRBJ2-3; 9 nucleotides agree with TRBD2. Germline V gives CDR1 LGHNA, CDR2 YNFKEQ. V gave up 0 bases and J gave up 5 bases; unmatched junction bases: 9. There are 17 residues in the CDR3. CDR3: CASSQEGAGGVGDTQYF. The CDR3, as DNA: TGTGCCAGCAGCCAAGAGGGAGCGGGAGGTGTTGGAGATACGCAGTATTTT.

The rearrangement uses TRBV6-6 and TRBJ1-1; 7 nucleotides align to TRBD1. In germline, CDR1 is MNHNY, CDR2 SVGAGI (reference sequence). Trimming removed 5 bases from V and 13 bases from J; junction bases left unmatched: 16. The CDR3 loop spans 14 amino acids. CDR3 sequence (DNA): TGTGCCAGCAGTCCAACTGACAGGGTGGGTTTAGGTTTCTTT. Its protein product is CASSPTDRVGLGFF.

CDR3 sequence (DNA): TGTGCCAGCAGTGAATTCCCGACTGGAAACACCATATATTTT. Translation: CASSEFPTGNTIYF. The V gene is TRBV25-1, the J gene TRBJ1-3; D is ambiguous. There are 14 residues in the CDR3. CDR1 is MGHDK and CDR2 is SYGVNS in the germline V gene. V was pared by 1 base and J by 2 bases, with 6 bases between.

The V and J genes are TRBV14 and TRBJ2-3; the match to TRBD2 covers 11 bases. The CDR3 totals 17 residues. V shed 5 bases and J 4 bases; nucleotides not matched to a gene: 11. Germline CDR1 and CDR2: SGHDN and FVKESK. The chain's CDR3 is CASSRNLAGGPSDTQYF. CDR3 sequence (DNA): TGTGCCAGCAGCAGGAACTTAGCGGGAGGGCCCTCAGATACGCAGTATTTT.

There are a few counts of this clone. The V call is TRBV29-1, the J call TRBJ2-1; tentative D call: TRBD1 (6 bases). CDR1 SQVTM and CDR2 ANQGSEA come from the germline V gene. This CDR3 has 14 residues. Trimming left V 4 bases short and J 8 bases short, with 18 bases between. The CDR3 region has the DNA TGCAGCGTTGTCGATACCGGAACAGGGTATGAGCAGTTCTTC. Translation gives CSVVDTGTGYEQFF.

The rearrangement uses TRBV11-2 and TRBJ2-7, with a possible D match to TRBD2 (6 bases). The CDR3 extends over 17 amino acids. Germline V CDR1 and CDR2: SGHAT, FQNNGV. The V gene lost 3 bases and the J gene lost 5 bases, with 23 bases spanning the gap. CDR3 nucleotide sequence: TGTGCCAGCAGCTTTAGGGCGCGGCGGGAAACCCCCCACGAGCAGTACTTC. This sequence encodes CASSFRARRETPHEQYF. Complete variable domain (other parts from reference TRBV11-2 and TRBJ2-7): EAGVAQSPRYKIIEKRQSVAFWCNPISGHATLYWYQQILGQGPKLLIQFQNNGVVDDSQLPKDRFSAERLKGVDSTLKIQPAKLEDSAVYLCASSFRARRETPHEQYFGPGTRLTVT.

This chain uses TRBV9 with TRBJ2-3; 8 bases agree with TRBD2. In germline, CDR1 is SGDLS, CDR2 YYNGEE. Unmatched junction bases numbered 17, after V lost 4 bases and J lost 4 bases. CDR3 length: 18 residues. The CDR3 DNA reads as TGTGCCAGCAGCACCATAGGGGGAGCGGGAGTCAGGGCAGATACGCAGTATTTT. As protein: CASSTIGGAGVRADTQYF.

The rearrangement uses TRBV5-4 and TRBJ2-2, with TRBD2 matching 14 bases. Germline loops: CDR1 SGHNT, CDR2 YYREEE (reference sequence). J lost 4 bases, V lost 3 bases, and 5 bases had no gene match. This CDR3 region has 17 residues. CDR3 bases: TGTGCCAGCAGCTCCGGACTAGCGGGAGGATTCACCGGGGAGCTGTTTTTT. Translated: CASSSGLAGGFTGELFF.

The rearrangement links TRBV4-1 to TRBJ2-5; D is unresolved. The DNA end is a closer match to TRBJ2-7, so the J assignment may be wrong. The CDR3 runs 13 residues. Germline assignment: CDR1 MGHRA and CDR2 YSYEKL. CDR3: CASSQVGPNEQYF. Here the CDR3 DNA reads TGCGCCAGCAGCCAAGTTGGGCCGAACGAGCAGTACTTC.

Turning to this clone: This specimen includes other DNA sequences encoding the same CDR3. The chain couples TRBV18 to TRBJ2-2, with 8 nucleotides matching TRBD1. Trimming cost V 4 bases and J 1 base; bases outside gene matches: 5. The CDR3 length is 16 residues. Germline loops: CDR1 KGHSH, CDR2 LQKENI. This CDR3 reads CASSLPGTGNTGELFF. DNA for the CDR3: TGTGCCAGCTCACTCCCCGGGACAGGGAACACCGGGGAGCTGTTTTTT. The full variable domain, rest sourced from reference TRBV18 and TRBJ2-2, is NAGVMQNPRHLVRRRGQEARLRCSPMKGHSHVYWYRQLPEEGLKFMVYLQKENIIDESGMPKERFSAEFPKEGPSILRIQQVVRGDSAAYFCASSLPGTGNTGELFFGEGSRLTVL.

V and J are TRBV6-1 and TRBJ1-2; 8 nucleotides agree with TRBD1. The CDR3 totals 13 residues. Germline V gene sequence: CDR1 MNHNS, CDR2 SASEGT. V shed 6 bases, J shed 6 bases, and the junction held 6 bases outside the gene matches. CDR3 nucleotide sequence: TGTGCCAGCAGGCTGACAGGGGAGGATGGCTACACCTTC. This encodes CASRLTGEDGYTF.

This chain connects TRBV5-4 to TRBJ2-1; 7 bases map to TRBD2. V lost 0 bases, J lost 4 bases, and 4 bases stayed unmatched. The CDR3 loop spans 15 amino acids. Germline lookup yields CDR1 SGHNT and CDR2 YYREEE (reference sequence). For the CDR3, the DNA is TGTGCCAGCAGCTTGGGGTCTAGCGGATACAATGAGCAGTTCTTC. As protein: CASSLGSSGYNEQFF.

V usage is TRBV2 and J usage is TRBJ1-2, with a weak D call TRBD1 (5 bases). The germline gives CDR1 SNHLY, CDR2 FYNNEI. The V gene lost 8 bases and the J gene lost 7 bases, with 20 bases spanning the gap. The CDR3 contains 14 residues. The DNA of the CDR3 is TGTGCCAGCCTCGGGACCCATGGAGGATCTGGCTACACCTTC. Translated, it gives CASLGTHGGSGYTF.

This rearrangement joins TRBV28 to TRBJ1-2; TRBD1 is a possible D gene (6 bases). CDR1 MDHEN and CDR2 SYDVKM come from the germline V gene. Deletions cut 1 base from V and 4 bases from J, with 10 bases between. The CDR3 sequence is 14 residues long. The chain's CDR3 is CASSLSGEIYGYTF. The CDR3 DNA is TGTGCCAGCAGTTTATCAGGGGAGATCTATGGCTACACCTTC.

For the CDR3, the DNA is TGTGCCAGCAGCCAGCTGGGACAGGGCGGTTACGAGCAGTACTTC. Encoded protein: CASSQLGQGGYEQYF. The chain combines TRBV14 with TRBJ2-7, with TRBD1 matching 9 bases. The germline CDR1 and CDR2 sequences are SGHDN and FVKESK. With V trimmed by 3 bases and J by 4 bases, 7 bases remained unmatched. This CDR3 region has 15 residues.

The chain couples TRBV11-3 to TRBJ2-2, with TRBD1 identical over 7 bases. The germline V gene has CDR1 SGHNT and CDR2 YENEEA. The V segment lost 6 bases and the J segment 6 bases; nucleotides outside the gene matches: 7. There are 14 residues in the CDR3. The chain's CDR3 is CASSPRTGSGELFF. CDR3 coding DNA: TGTGCCAGCAGTCCAAGGACAGGATCCGGGGAGCTGTTTTTT.

About this clone itself: Additional DNA sequences in this sample encode the identical CDR3. The CDR3 protein is CASSEGGQYF. CDR3 DNA sequence: TGTGCCAGCAGTGAAGGGGGGCAGTACTTC. J is TRBJ2-7 and V is TRBV2; D ambiguous. The germline V gene encodes CDR1 SNHLY and CDR2 FYNNEI. The V end lost 1 base, the J end lost 9 bases, and 4 bases lay between the germline ends. This CDR3 has 10 residues.

The chain recombines TRBV6-5 with TRBJ1-1; D unclear. In germline, CDR1 is MNHEY, CDR2 SVGAGI. The V end lost 0 bases, the J end lost 4 bases, and 12 bases lay between the germline ends. CDR3 size: 15 residues. For the CDR3, the DNA is TGTGCCAGCAGTTACTCCGGGAGGGAGGGCACTGAAGCTTTCTTT. Protein product: CASSYSGREGTEAFF.

A single count supports this clone. The J gene is TRBJ2-3, the V gene TRBV4-2; tentative D call: TRBD2 (6 bases). The CDR3 sequence is 17 residues long. Germline CDR1 LGHNA, CDR2 YNFKEQ. Trimming cost V 3 bases and J 5 bases, with 21 bases left between them. CDR3 coding DNA: TGTGCCAGCAGCCACCGGGGACGGGAGAGAGGGAGAGATACGCAGTATTTT. As protein: CASSHRGRERGRDTQYF.

The genes are TRBV5-1 and TRBJ1-6, with no clear D. CDR1 SGHRS and CDR2 YFSETQ come from the germline V gene. The CDR3 runs to 13 residues. The ends were cut back, 6 bases at V and 10 bases at J, with 14 bases in the middle. CDR3 nucleotide sequence: TGCGCCAGCACACGGGGTTCGGAGTCACCCCTCCACTTT. Its translation: CASTRGSESPLHF.

Only one count was recorded for this clone. This rearrangement joins TRBV27 to TRBJ1-1; possible D gene TRBD1, 5 bases. CDR1 MNHEY and CDR2 SMNVEV come from the germline V gene (reference sequence). Trimming pared 1 base from V and 0 bases from J, leaving 12 bases between. The CDR3 contains 16 residues. CDR3 protein: CASSLFGGLMNTEAFF. The CDR3 DNA is TGTGCCAGCAGTTTATTCGGGGGACTAATGAACACTGAAGCTTTCTTT.

This rearrangement joins TRBV30 to TRBJ1-4; 8 nucleotides agree with TRBD1. The CDR3 has 14 residues. The V gene's germline CDR1 is GTSNPN and CDR2 SVGIG (reference sequence). V dropped 2 bases and J dropped 8; count of bases not matched to a gene: 7. This CDR3 reads CAWSWTGRGEKLFF. The CDR3 DNA sequence: TGTGCCTGGAGTTGGACAGGGAGAGGCGAAAAACTGTTTTTT.

The chain has TRBV5-6 and TRBJ1-2, with TRBD1 identical over 7 bases. Germline loops: CDR1 SGHDT, CDR2 YYEEEE. The CDR3 runs to 16 residues. Germline trimming cut 0 bases from V and 4 bases from J; bases unmatched to any gene: 9. CDR3: CASSLGDRDPSYGYTF. CDR3 nucleotide sequence: TGTGCCAGCAGCTTGGGAGACAGGGACCCCTCCTATGGCTACACCTTC.